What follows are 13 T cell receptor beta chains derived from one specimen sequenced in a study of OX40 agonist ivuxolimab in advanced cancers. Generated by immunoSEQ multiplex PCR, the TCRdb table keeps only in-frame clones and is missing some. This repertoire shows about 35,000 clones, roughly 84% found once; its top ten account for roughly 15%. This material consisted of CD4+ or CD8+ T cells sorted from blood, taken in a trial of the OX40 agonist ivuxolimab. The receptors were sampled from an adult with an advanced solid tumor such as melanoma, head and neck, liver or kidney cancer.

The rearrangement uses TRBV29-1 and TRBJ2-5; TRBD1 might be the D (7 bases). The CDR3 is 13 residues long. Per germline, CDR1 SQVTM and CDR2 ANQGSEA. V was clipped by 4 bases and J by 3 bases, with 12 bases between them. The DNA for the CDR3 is TGCAGCGTTGCCAGGGGGGCAGAAGAGACCCAGTACTTC. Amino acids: CSVARGAEETQYF.

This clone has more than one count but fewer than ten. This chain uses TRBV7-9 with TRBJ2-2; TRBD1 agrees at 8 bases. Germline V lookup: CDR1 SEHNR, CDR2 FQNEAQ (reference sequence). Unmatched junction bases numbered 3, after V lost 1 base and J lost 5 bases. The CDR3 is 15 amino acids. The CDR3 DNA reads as TGTGCCAGCAGCTTAGAGACAGGGGTTACCGGGGAGCTGTTTTTT. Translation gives CASSLETGVTGELFF.

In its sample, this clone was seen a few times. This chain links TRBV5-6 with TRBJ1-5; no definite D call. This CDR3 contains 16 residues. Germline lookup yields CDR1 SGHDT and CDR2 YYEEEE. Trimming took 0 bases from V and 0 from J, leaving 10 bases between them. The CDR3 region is CASSLGVGYSNQPQHF. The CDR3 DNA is TGTGCCAGCAGCTTGGGGGTGGGTTATAGCAATCAGCCCCAGCATTTT. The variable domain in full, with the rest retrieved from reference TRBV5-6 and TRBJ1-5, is DAGVTQSPTHLIKTRGQQVTLRCSPKSGHDTVSWYQQALGQGPQFIFQYYEEEERQRGNFPDRFSGHQFPNYSSELNVNALLLGDSALYLCASSLGVGYSNQPQHFGDGTRLSIL.

In DNA, the CDR3 is TGTGCCAGCAGCCAAGAGATGTACAATGAGCAGTTCTTC. Amino acid sequence: CASSQEMYNEQFF. V is TRBV4-2 and J is TRBJ2-1; D ambiguous. Germline values: CDR1 LGHNA, CDR2 YNFKEQ. The CDR3 loop spans 13 amino acids. V dropped 0 bases and J dropped 4 bases, with 4 bases sitting between them.

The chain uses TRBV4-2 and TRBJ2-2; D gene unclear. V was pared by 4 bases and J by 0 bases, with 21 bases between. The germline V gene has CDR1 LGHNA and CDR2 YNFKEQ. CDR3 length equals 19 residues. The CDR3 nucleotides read TGTGCCAGCAGCCCGAGACGGGTGCGATCCCGATCGAACACCGGGGAGCTGTTTTTT. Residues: CASSPRRVRSRSNTGELFF.

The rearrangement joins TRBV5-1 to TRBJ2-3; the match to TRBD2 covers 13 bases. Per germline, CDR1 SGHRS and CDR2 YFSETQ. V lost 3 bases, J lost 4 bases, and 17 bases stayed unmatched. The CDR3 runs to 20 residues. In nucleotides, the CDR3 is TGCGCCAGCAGCTCCATACTAGGGGAGACTAGCGGGGGGAAGGCAGATACGCAGTATTTT. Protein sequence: CASSSILGETSGGKADTQYF. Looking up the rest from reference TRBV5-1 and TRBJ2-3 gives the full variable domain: KAGVTQTPRYLIKTRGQQVTLSCSPISGHRSVSWYQQTPGQGLQFLFEYFSETQRNKGNFPGRFSGRQFSNSRSEMNVSTLELGDSALYLCASSSILGETSGGKADTQYFGPGTRLTVL.

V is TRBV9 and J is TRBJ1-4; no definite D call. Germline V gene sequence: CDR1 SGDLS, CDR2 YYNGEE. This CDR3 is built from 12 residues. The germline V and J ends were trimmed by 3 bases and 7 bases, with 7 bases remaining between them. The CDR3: CASSGEGEKLFF. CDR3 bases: TGTGCCAGCAGCGGGGAGGGTGAAAAACTGTTTTTT.

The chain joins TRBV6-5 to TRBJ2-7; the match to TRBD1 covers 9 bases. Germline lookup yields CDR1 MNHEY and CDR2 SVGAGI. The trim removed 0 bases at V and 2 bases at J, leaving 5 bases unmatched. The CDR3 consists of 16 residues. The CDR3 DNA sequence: TGTGCCAGCAGTTACTCCTATGGGACAGGGACCTACGAGCAGTACTTC. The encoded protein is CASSYSYGTGTYEQYF.

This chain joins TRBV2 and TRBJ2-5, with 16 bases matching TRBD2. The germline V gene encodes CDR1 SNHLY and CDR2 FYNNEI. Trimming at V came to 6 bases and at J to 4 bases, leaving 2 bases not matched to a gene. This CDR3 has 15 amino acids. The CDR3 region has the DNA TGTGCCAGCAGGGGGACTAGCGGGAGGGCAGAGACCCAGTACTTC. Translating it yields CASRGTSGRAETQYF.

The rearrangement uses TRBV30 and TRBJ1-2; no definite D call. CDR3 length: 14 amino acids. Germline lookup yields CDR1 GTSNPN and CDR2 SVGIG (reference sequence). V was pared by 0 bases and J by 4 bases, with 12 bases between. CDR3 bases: TGTGCCTGGAGTGTGGACCGTCCGACCTATGGCTACACCTTC. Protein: CAWSVDRPTYGYTF. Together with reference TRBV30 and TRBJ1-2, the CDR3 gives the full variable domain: SQTIHQWPATLVQPVGSPLSLECTVEGTSNPNLYWYRQAAGRGLQLLFYSVGIGQISSEVPQNLSASRPQDRQFILSSKKLLLSDSGFYLCAWSVDRPTYGYTFGSGTRLTVV.

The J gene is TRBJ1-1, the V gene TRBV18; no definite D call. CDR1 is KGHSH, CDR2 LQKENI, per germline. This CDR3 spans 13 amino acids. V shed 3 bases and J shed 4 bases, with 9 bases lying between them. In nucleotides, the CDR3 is TGTGCCAGCTCACCTCAGGAGAGCACTGAAGCTTTCTTT. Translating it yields CASSPQESTEAFF.

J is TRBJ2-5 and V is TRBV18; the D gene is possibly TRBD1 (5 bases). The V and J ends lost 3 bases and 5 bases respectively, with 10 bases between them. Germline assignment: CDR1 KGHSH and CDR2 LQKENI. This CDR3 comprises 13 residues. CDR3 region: CASSPRVSETQYF. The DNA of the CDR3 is TGTGCCAGCTCACCCAGGGTATCGGAGACCCAGTACTTC.

The CDR3 protein is CASSPDPKEGYTF. The CDR3 coding sequence is TGTGCCAGCAGCCCGGACCCAAAAGAAGGCTACACCTTC. The chain carries TRBV9 and TRBJ1-2; D is unclear. The V and J ends lost 4 bases and 8 bases respectively, with 15 bases between them. From germline, CDR1 is SGDLS and CDR2 YYNGEE. CDR3 length: 13 residues.